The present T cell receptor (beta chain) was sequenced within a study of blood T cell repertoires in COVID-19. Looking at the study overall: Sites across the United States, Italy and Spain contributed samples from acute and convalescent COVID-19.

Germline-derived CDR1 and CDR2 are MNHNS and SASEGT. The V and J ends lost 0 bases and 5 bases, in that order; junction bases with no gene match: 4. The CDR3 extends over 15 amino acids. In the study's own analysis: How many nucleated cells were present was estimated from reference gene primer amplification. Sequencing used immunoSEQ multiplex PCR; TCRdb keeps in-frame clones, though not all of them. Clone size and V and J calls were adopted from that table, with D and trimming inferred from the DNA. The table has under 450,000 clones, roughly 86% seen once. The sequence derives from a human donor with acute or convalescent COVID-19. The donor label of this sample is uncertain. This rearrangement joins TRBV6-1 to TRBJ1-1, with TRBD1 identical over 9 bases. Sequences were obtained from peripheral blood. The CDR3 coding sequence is TGTGCCAGCAGTGAAGCCGGGACAGGGAAGACTGAAGCTTTCTTT. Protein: CASSEAGTGKTEAFF.